This T cell receptor (beta chain) was recovered during a study of cytomegalovirus exposure and HLA in healthy donors. The method was immunoSEQ multiplex PCR; TCRdb's version includes in-frame clones alone and lacks a portion of them. The sample consists of 55,000 to 85,000 clones, over 90% of them appearing once. A note on this clone: Its antigen is not known.

V was cut by 4 bases and J by 3 bases, with 10 bases left in between. The V gene's germline CDR1 is SEHNR and CDR2 FQNEAQ (reference sequence). This CDR3 contains 14 residues. Findings of the study overall: TCR clusters originating in the first cohort tended to co-occur in the 110 or so validation repertoires, according to a later analysis.

The source material was PBMCs. This TCR was sampled from a woman under 30 in good health and CMV-seronegative. This chain links TRBV7-9 with TRBJ1-5; TRBD1 is a possible D gene (5 bases). The CDR3 DNA follows: TGTGCCAGCAGCTCACAGGACGTCAATCAGCCCCAGCATTTT. It specifies CASSSQDVNQPQHF. The full variable domain, with the rest looked up from reference TRBV7-9 and TRBJ1-5, is DTGVSQNPRHKITKRGQNVTFRCDPISEHNRLYWYRQTLGQGPEFLTYFQNEAQLEKSRLLSDRFSAERPKGSFSTLEIQRTEQGDSAMYLCASSSQDVNQPQHFGDGTRLSIL.